This TCR beta chain is from a study of control samples from healthy donors and cancer patients. The assay was immunoSEQ multiplex PCR, and TCRdb's table has in-frame clones only and misses some. The repertoire holds fewer than 15,000 clones, with approximately 93% as singletons. V lost 5 bases to trimming and J lost 4 bases; unmatched junction nucleotides: 9. Germline V gene sequence: CDR1 SGHAT, CDR2 FQDESV (reference sequence). This CDR3 is 16 amino acids long. This TCR was sampled from a man aged 65 to 85 with head and neck cancer. The chain uses TRBV11-1 and TRBJ2-1; 9 bases agree with TRBD1. Sequencing was performed on PBMCs. CDR3 DNA sequence: TGTGCCAGCAGCCCTGGCGGGACAGGGACGTACAATGAGCAGTTCTTC. It is translated as CASSPGGTGTYNEQFF.